This T cell receptor beta chain was recovered during a study of CD8+CD57+ T cells in acquired aplastic anemia (dated by TCRdb to 2017 to 2018). As for the study more broadly: DNA extracted from sorted CD4+ and CD8+ cells had a mean of approximately 3 ug, with a range of 0.2 to 27.4 ug. CD8+CD57+ expansion was defined as frequency above the mean frequency observed in healthy subjects. General findings and caveats noted by the study authors: Between patients and healthy controls, no significant difference in CD8+ Simpson's diversity was found (P=0.060). About 30 CD8+ CDR3 sequences were found in both patients and controls but appeared to be highly expressed in patients and within the immunodominant clones of the patients.

Counted from cysteine to phenylalanine, this CDR3 has 15 amino acids. The sequence is cut down to CDR3 DNA, 45 bases in frame from base 1. At the junction V is shortened by 3 bases and J by 1 base; bases outside the gene matches: 5. Genomic DNA served as template for TCR beta VDJ combination and CDR3 sequence profiling. TCR repertoire sequencing was run on an Illumina HiSeq 2000. Processing in the source paper ran as follows. TRBV/TRBJ rearrangement plots, CDR3 size and DJ length profiles, and Simpson's diversity index were used to assess repertoires. Whichever DNA sequence was most abundant in the deep sequencing data was defined as the immunodominant clone. CDR3 amino acid sequences were screened for sharing across subjects and compared with published repertoires and the VDJdb database. TCRdb itself trimmed the public reads at Q25 with fastp, ran MiXCR and retained productive beta chains. A single entry per CDR3 protein holds the most common genes and DNA from its merged rows. The V and J calls were not made by the authors but by TCRdb's processing. The sample contains about 470,000 distinct CDR3 sequences, around 30% of them found a single time. The biggest ten clones account for 0.8% to 0.85% of the sample.

Expansion of CD8+CD57+ cells had been shown by flow cytometry in the patients chosen for sequencing. All patients had severe acquired aplastic anemia diagnosed by International Study of Aplastic Anemia and Agranulocytosis and Camitta criteria. No therapy had been received by the patients at the time of blood sampling. In the study, sorted CD4+ and CD8+ blood T cells from patients with severe aplastic anemia and from healthy subjects underwent deep sequencing of TCR repertoires. In the USA, patient enrollment took place under clinicaltrials.gov protocols 00001620, 01623167, 00001397, 00071045, 00081523 and 00961064. Ficoll-Paque density gradient centrifugation was used to isolate peripheral blood mononuclear cells. Before DNA extraction, CD4+ and CD8+ T cells were sorted by FACS or by magnetic beads. About this clonotype: Its antigen is not yet known. Base qualities are not recorded, but no much larger clone differs from it by a single base.

The rearranged segments are TRBV12-3 or TRBV12-4 and TRBJ1-1, with 7 middle bases fitting TRBD1. The TCR sequence derives from a human donor with aplastic anemia. The sequenced sample was sorted CD4+, CD8+, or CD8+CD57+ T cells (not recorded which) from PBMCs. The CDR3 reads CASSLYRGKNTEAFF. DNA sequence: TGTGCCAGCAGTTTGTACAGGGGAAAGAACACTGAAGCTTTCTTT.